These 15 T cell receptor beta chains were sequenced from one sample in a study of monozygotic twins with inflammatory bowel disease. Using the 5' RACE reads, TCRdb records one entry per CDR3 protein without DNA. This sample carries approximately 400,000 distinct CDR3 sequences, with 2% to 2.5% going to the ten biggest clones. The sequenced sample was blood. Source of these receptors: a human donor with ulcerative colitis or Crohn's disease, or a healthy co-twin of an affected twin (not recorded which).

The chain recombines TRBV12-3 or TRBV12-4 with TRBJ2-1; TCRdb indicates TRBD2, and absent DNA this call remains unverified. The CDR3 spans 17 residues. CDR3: CASSRTSGGAAGDEQFF.

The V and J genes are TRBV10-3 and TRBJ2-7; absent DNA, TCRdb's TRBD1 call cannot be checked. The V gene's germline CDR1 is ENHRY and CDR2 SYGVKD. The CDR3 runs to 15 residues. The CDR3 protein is CAISLRGQGRGEQYF.

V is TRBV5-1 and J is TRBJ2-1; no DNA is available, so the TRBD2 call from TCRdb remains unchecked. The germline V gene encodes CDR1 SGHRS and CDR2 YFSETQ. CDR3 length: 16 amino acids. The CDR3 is CASSSGLAGEGYGQFF.

The CDR3 region is CASSFAMGAKNIQYF. The rearrangement joins TRBV7-9 to TRBJ2-4. This CDR3 is built from 15 residues. Per germline, CDR1 SEHNR and CDR2 FQNEAQ (reference sequence).

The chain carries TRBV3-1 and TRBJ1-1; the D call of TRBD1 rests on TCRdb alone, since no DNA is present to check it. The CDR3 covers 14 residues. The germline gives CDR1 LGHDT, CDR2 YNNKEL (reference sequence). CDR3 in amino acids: CASSPRAGGTEAFF.

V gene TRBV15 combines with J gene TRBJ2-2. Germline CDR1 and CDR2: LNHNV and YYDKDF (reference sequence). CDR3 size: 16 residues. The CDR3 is CATRHFTAAETGELFF.

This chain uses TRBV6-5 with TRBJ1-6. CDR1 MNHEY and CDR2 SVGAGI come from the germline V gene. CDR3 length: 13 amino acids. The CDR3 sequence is CASSLRNYSPLHF.

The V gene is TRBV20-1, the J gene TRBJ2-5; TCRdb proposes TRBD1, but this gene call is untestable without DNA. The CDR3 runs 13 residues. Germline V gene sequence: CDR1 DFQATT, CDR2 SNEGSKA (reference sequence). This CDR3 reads CSAPGEFQETQYF.

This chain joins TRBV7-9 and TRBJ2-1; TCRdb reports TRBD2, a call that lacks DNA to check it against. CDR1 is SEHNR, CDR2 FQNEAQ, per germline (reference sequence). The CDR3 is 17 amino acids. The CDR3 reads CASSSSRGLAGNNEQFF.

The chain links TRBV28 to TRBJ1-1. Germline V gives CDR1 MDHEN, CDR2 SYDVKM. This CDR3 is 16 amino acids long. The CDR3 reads CASSSRTGRGYAEAFF.

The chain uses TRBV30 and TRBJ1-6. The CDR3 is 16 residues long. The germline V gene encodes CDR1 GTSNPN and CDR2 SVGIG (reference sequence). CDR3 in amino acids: CALADSAGSYNSPLHF.

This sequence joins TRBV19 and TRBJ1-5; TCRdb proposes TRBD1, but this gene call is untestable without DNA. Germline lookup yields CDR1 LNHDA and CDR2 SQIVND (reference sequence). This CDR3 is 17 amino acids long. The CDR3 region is CASSIPRTGRSNQPQHF.

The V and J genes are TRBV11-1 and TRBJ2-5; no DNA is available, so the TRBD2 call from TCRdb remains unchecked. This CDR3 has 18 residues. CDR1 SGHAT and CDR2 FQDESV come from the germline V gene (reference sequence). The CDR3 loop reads CASSPAVGGLAVQETQYF.

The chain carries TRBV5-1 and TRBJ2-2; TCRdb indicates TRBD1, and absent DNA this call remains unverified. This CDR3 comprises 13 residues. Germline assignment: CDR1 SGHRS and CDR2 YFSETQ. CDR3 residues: CASSDGTTGELFF. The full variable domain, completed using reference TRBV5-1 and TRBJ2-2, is KAGVTQTPRYLIKTRGQQVTLSCSPISGHRSVSWYQQTPGQGLQFLFEYFSETQRNKGNFPGRFSGRQFSNSRSEMNVSTLELGDSALYLCASSDGTTGELFFGEGSRLTVL.

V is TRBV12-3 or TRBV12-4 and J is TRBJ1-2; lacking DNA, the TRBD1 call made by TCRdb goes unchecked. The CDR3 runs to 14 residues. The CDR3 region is CASRWGQSYYGYTF.